This TCR beta chain is drawn from a study of T cell clonality in common variable immunodeficiency. Profiled with immunoSEQ multiplex PCR; TCRdb holds only in-frame clones, not every one. The specimen has around 16,000 clones, none found just once. Patients and controls were mostly of Caucasian heritage. Heparinized whole blood, about 4.5 to 8.5 ml, came from each donor. Study results and limitations: Compared with healthy controls, CVID subjects showed increased TCRbeta clonality, mostly in about a third. Compared with controls, CVID subjects had fewer shared TCRbeta clones. Common variable immunodeficiency TCR beta sequences reportedly had fewer deletions and N-nucleotide insertions.

Remarks on this clone: Its matching antigen is unknown. Germline and junction disagree at one end, which may indicate a read error.

The TCR was taken from a human donor with common variable immunodeficiency. Material: peripheral blood mononuclear cells.

The sequenced part of the CDR3 DNA is TGTGCTAGCAGCTCGGGACAGGCCAACACAGATACG. Protein: CASSSGQANTDT. The whole CDR3 protein is CASSSGQANTDTQYF. The rearrangement joins TRBV7-7 to TRBJ2-3, with 8 positions matching TRBD1. Read data end 3 residues before the CDR3 end; the end is taken from the germline J gene. The CDR3 loop spans 15 amino acids. Germline assignment: CDR1 SSHAT and CDR2 FNYEAQ (reference sequence).